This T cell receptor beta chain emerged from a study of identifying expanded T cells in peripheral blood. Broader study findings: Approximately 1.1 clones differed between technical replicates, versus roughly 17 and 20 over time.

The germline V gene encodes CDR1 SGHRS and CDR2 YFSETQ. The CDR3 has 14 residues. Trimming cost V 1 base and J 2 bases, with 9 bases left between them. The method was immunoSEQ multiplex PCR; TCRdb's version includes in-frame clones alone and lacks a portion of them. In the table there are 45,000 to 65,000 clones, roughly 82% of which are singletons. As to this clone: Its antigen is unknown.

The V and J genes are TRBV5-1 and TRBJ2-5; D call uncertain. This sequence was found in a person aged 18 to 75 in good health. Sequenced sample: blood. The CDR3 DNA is TGCGCCAGCAGCTTGACCGGTGTACAAGAGACCCAGTACTTC. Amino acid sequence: CASSLTGVQETQYF.